The 8 T cell receptor beta chains reported below all come from one sample, sequenced in a study of cytomegalovirus exposure and HLA in healthy donors. Sequencing was performed with immunoSEQ multiplex PCR; in TCRdb, only in-frame clones are kept and a portion is missing. Counted here are about 130,000 clones, just under 90% occurring once; the ten biggest clones make up around 5.9%. The source material was PBMCs. Receptor source: a woman aged 25 to 39 in good health and CMV-seropositive.

The J gene is TRBJ2-1, the V gene TRBV13, with D possibly being TRBD2 (5 bases). Trimming took 0 bases from V and 8 from J, leaving 17 bases between them. CDR3 length: 16 amino acids. Germline V CDR1 and CDR2: PRHDT, FYEKMQ (reference sequence). The chain's CDR3 is CASSLGGSAGIDEQFF. DNA for the CDR3: TGTGCCAGCAGCTTAGGTGGTAGCGCAGGTATTGATGAGCAGTTCTTC.

This chain links TRBV2 with TRBJ2-5; D is possibly TRBD2 (6 bases). Germline V gene data show CDR1 as SNHLY and CDR2 as FYNNEI. The CDR3 extends over 15 amino acids. V was clipped by 6 bases and J by 5 bases, with 19 bases between them. The CDR3 spells CASSAAGEAWETQYF. CDR3 coding DNA: TGTGCCAGCAGCGCCGCTGGGGAGGCCTGGGAGACCCAGTACTTC.

This sequence joins TRBV28 and TRBJ2-7; the D is unclear. Germline V CDR1 and CDR2: MDHEN, SYDVKM. Trimming pared 6 bases from V and 2 bases from J, leaving 8 bases between. The CDR3 length is 12 residues. The CDR3 coding sequence is TGTGCCAGCAGCACTACTCCCTACGAGCAGTACTTC. Amino acids: CASSTTPYEQYF. Together with reference TRBV28 and TRBJ2-7, the CDR3 gives the full variable domain: DVKVTQSSRYLVKRTGEKVFLECVQDMDHENMFWYRQDPGLGLRLIYFSYDVKMKEKGDIPEGYSVSREKKERFSLILESASTNQTSMYLCASSTTPYEQYFGPGTRLTVT.

The rearrangement links TRBV18 to TRBJ2-5; no clear D gene. V was cut by 6 bases and J by 0 bases, with 11 bases left in between. The germline V gene has CDR1 KGHSH and CDR2 LQKENI. The CDR3 runs to 14 residues. CDR3 amino acids: CASSARPDQETQYF. The CDR3 DNA reads TGTGCCAGCTCCGCCAGGCCAGACCAAGAGACCCAGTACTTC.

The CDR3 region has the DNA TGTGCCACCAGCAGTCAACTCAGACTTAGTAACACCGGGGAGCTGTTTTTT. Residues: CATSSQLRLSNTGELFF. The chain is built from TRBV15 and TRBJ2-2; D not certain. The germline V and J ends were trimmed by 3 bases and 2 bases, with 16 bases remaining between them. Per germline, CDR1 LNHNV and CDR2 YYDKDF (reference sequence). The CDR3 covers 17 residues.

This clone was picked up one time. V gene TRBV4-1 combines with J gene TRBJ1-4; D uncertain. The CDR3 runs to 16 residues. Germline V lookup: CDR1 MGHRA, CDR2 YSYEKL. Deletions cut 0 bases from V and 6 bases from J, with 14 bases between. CDR3 region: CASSQERAPRDEKLFF. For the CDR3, the DNA is TGCGCCAGCAGCCAAGAAAGAGCCCCTCGGGATGAAAAACTGTTTTTT.

This chain joins TRBV27 and TRBJ1-1, with D tentatively TRBD1 (6 bases). The CDR3 extends over 14 amino acids. V lost 6 bases to trimming and J lost 7 bases, with 18 bases between them. Germline V gene sequence: CDR1 MNHEY, CDR2 SMNVEV (reference sequence). The CDR3 DNA follows: TGTGCCAGCAGAGAAACCGGGACACGCGTTGAAGCTTTCTTT. Translated: CASRETGTRVEAFF.

This chain connects TRBV11-2 to TRBJ2-3, with TRBD2 identical over 10 bases. There are 15 residues in the CDR3. The germline CDR1 and CDR2 sequences are SGHAT and FQNNGV. After removal of 4 bases from V and 2 bases from J, the junction contained 3 bases not matched to a gene. The CDR3 DNA reads as TGTGCCAGCAGCTCAAGCGGGGGGGTCACAGATACGCAGTATTTT. Translated, it gives CASSSSGGVTDTQYF.